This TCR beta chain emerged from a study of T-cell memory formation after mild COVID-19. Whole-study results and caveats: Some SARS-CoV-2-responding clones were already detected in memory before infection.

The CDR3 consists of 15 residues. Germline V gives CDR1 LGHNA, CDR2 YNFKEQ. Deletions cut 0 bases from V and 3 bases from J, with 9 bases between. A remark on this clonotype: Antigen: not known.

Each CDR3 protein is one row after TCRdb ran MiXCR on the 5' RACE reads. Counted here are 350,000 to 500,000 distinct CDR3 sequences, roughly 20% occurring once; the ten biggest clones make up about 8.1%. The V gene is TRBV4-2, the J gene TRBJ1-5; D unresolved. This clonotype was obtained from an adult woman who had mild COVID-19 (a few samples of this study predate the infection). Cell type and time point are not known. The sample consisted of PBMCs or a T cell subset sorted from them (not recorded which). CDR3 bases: TGTGCCAGCAGCCAAGACCGTGGAGTCAATCAGCCCCAGCATTTT. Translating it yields CASSQDRGVNQPQHF.